These T cell receptor beta chains were read from a single sample in a study of blood T cell repertoires in COVID-19. Only in-frame clones appear in the TCRdb table, and some are missing; sequencing was by immunoSEQ multiplex PCR. The repertoire holds 180,000 or so clones, around 83% seen once, with 6.5% to 9% in the top ten. Sequenced: peripheral blood. The receptors originated from a woman in her fifties or sixties with acute or convalescent COVID-19. The CDR3 runs from the conserved cysteine through the conserved F or W. The D gene is left open where the match is weak. A clone size is listed for some rows: how often the clone was seen (once, few, many), or a class if it is expanded.

>.|TRBV3-1/TRBV3-2|.|TRBJ1-2
CASSQEMGGVSRYTF
TGTGCCAGCAGCCAAGAAATGGGGGGGGTTAGCCGCTACACCTTC
>TRBD1|TRBV18|.|TRBJ1-6
CASSPPTGIGSPLHF
TGTGCCAGCTCACCACCGACAGGGATTGGTTCACCCCTCCACTTT
>TRBD1|TRBV7-9|.|TRBJ2-7
CASSHNEYRGSYEQYF
TGTGCCAGCAGCCATAATGAATACAGGGGTTCCTACGAGCAGTACTTC
>.|TRBV7-9|.|TRBJ1-1
CASSSAGDGLEAFF
TGTGCCAGCAGCTCCGCAGGGGATGGGCTTGAAGCTTTCTTT
>.|TRBV9|.|TRBJ2-1
CASSVDGGSYNEQFF
TGTGCCAGCAGCGTAGATGGCGGGTCCTACAATGAGCAGTTCTTC
>.|TRBV2|.|TRBJ1-2
CASSTSRDYGYTF
TGTGCCAGCAGCACTTCCCGGGACTATGGCTACACCTTC
>TRBD1|TRBV19|.|TRBJ2-7
CASTPSWDRLYEQYF
TGTGCCAGTACTCCGTCGTGGGACAGACTTTACGAGCAGTACTTC
>TRBD2|TRBV18|.|TRBJ2-1
CASSLDAGLASLNEQFF
TGTGCCAGCTCACTGGATGCGGGACTAGCGTCACTCAATGAGCAGTTCTTC
>TRBD2|TRBV19|.|TRBJ2-1
CASSIGPSGILSYNEQFF
TGTGCCAGTAGTATAGGTCCTAGCGGGATACTCTCCTACAATGAGCAGTTCTTC
>.|TRBV30|.|TRBJ1-4
CAWSPRESPEKLFF
TGTGCCTGGAGTCCCCGGGAGTCCCCCGAAAAACTGTTTTTT
>.|TRBV7-5|.|TRBJ2-1
CARSRPGDRGYNEQFF
TGTGCCAGAAGCCGCCCGGGCGATCGGGGCTACAATGAGCAGTTCTTC
>.|TRBV19|.|TRBJ1-1
CASSIGGGKSVNTEAFF
TGTGCCAGTAGTATTGGGGGGGGCAAATCCGTGAACACTGAAGCTTTCTTT
>.|TRBV7-9|once|TRBJ2-3
CASSKRQTTDTQYF
TGTGCCAGCAGCAAAAGACAGACCACAGATACGCAGTATTTT
>TRBD2|TRBV3-1/TRBV3-2|.|TRBJ2-1
CASSRLAGVYEQFF
TGTGCCAGCAGCCGACTAGCGGGAGTGTATGAGCAGTTCTTC
>TRBD2|TRBV19|.|TRBJ2-5
CASKGSGGAETQYF
TGTGCCAGTAAGGGGTCCGGGGGGGCAGAGACCCAGTACTTC
>.|TRBV13|.|TRBJ2-2
CASARLGANTGELFF
TGTGCCAGCGCCCGACTAGGCGCGAACACCGGGGAGCTGTTTTTT
>.|TRBV11-2|.|TRBJ1-2
CASSFTDKSYGYTF
TGTGCCAGCAGCTTCACGGACAAATCCTATGGCTACACCTTC
>.|TRBV14|.|TRBJ2-1
CASSQDLTPRGHEQFF
TGTGCCAGCAGCCAAGATCTAACCCCCCGGGGTCATGAGCAGTTCTTC
>.|TRBV27|.|TRBJ1-3
CASSLSDRIGTIYF
TGTGCCAGCAGTTTATCCGACAGGATTGGCACCATATATTTT
>TRBD2|TRBV7-2|.|TRBJ2-7
CASTTSGGPYEQYF
TGTGCCAGCACAACTAGCGGAGGCCCCTACGAGCAGTACTTC
>.|TRBV5-5|once|TRBJ2-1
CASSPRTATYNEQFF
TGTGCCAGCAGCCCGAGGACAGCTACTTACAATGAGCAGTTCTTC
>.|TRBV18|.|TRBJ1-2
CASSPEAPGSGGYTF
TGTGCCAGCTCACCAGAGGCCCCAGGGTCCGGTGGCTACACCTTC
>TRBD2|TRBV5-1|.|TRBJ2-1
CASSLLADPYNEQFF
TGCGCCAGCAGCTTACTAGCGGACCCCTACAATGAGCAGTTCTTC
>TRBD2|TRBV27|.|TRBJ2-3
CASSPRAFKALAGGPRRLDTQYF
TGTGCCAGCAGTCCCCGGGCCTTCAAAGCGCTAGCGGGAGGGCCGAGGAGGCTTGATACGCAGTATTTT